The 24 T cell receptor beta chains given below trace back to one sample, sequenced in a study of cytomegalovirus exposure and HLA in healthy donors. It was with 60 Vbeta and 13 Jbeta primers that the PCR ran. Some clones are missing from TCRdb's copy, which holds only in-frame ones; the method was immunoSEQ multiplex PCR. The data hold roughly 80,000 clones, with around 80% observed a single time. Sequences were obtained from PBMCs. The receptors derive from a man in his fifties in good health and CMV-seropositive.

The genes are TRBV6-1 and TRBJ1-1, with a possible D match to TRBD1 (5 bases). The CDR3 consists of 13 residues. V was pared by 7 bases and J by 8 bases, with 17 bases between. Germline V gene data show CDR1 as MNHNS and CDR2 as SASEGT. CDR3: CASKDSVGIEAFF. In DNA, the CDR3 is TGTGCCAGCAAAGACAGTGTAGGGATAGAAGCTTTCTTT.

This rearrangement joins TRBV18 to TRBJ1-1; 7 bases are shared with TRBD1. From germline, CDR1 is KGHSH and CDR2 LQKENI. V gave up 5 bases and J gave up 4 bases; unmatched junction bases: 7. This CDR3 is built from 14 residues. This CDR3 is CASSSTRQGTEAFF. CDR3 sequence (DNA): TGTGCCAGCTCATCGACCAGACAGGGCACTGAAGCTTTCTTT.

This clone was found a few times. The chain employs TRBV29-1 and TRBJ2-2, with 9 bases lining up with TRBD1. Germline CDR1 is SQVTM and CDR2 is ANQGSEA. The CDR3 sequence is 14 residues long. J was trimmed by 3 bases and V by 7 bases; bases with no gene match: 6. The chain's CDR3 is CSAKTGGDTGELFF. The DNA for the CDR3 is TGCAGCGCCAAGACAGGGGGTGACACCGGGGAGCTGTTTTTT.

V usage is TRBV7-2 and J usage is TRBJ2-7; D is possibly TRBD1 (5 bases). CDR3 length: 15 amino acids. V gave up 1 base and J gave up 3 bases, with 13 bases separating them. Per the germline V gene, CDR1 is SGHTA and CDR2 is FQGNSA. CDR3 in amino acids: CASSLVSRTLYEQYF. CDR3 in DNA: TGTGCCAGCAGCTTAGTTTCTCGGACACTCTACGAGCAGTACTTC. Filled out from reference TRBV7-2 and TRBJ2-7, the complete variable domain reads GAGVSQSPSNKVTEKGKDVELRCDPISGHTALYWYRQSLGQGLEFLIYFQGNSAPDKSGLPSDRFSAERTGGSVSTLTIQRTQQEDSAVYLCASSLVSRTLYEQYFGPGTRLTVT.

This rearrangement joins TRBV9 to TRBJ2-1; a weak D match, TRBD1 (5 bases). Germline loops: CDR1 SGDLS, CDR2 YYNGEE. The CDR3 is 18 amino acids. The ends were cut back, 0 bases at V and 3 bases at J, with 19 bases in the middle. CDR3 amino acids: CASSVAHDSRANYNEQFF. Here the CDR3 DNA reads TGTGCCAGCAGCGTAGCACATGATTCCAGGGCTAACTACAATGAGCAGTTCTTC.

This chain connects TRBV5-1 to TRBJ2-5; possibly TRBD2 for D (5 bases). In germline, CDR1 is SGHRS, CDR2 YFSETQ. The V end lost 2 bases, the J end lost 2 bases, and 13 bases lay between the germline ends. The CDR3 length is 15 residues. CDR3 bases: TGCGCCAGCAGCTTCATCGGGGAAGCACAAGAGACCCAGTACTTC. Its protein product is CASSFIGEAQETQYF. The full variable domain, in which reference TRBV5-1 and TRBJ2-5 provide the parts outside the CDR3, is KAGVTQTPRYLIKTRGQQVTLSCSPISGHRSVSWYQQTPGQGLQFLFEYFSETQRNKGNFPGRFSGRQFSNSRSEMNVSTLELGDSALYLCASSFIGEAQETQYFGPGTRLLVL.

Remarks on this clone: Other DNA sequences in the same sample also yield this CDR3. CDR3 sequence (DNA): TGTGCCAGCTCACCAGGGCGGGACACTGAAGCTTTCTTT. This gives the protein CASSPGRDTEAFF. The chain couples TRBV18 to TRBJ1-1, with D unclear. Germline loops: CDR1 KGHSH, CDR2 LQKENI. Trimming removed 2 bases from V and 3 bases from J, with 7 bases in between. The CDR3 runs to 13 residues.

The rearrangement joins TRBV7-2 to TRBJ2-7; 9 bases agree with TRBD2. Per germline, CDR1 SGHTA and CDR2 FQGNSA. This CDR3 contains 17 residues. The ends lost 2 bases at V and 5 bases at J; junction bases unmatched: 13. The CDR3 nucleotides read TGTGCCAGCAGCTTAACTCCTTCTCGCGGGAGGGCCGACGAGCAGTACTTC. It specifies CASSLTPSRGRADEQYF.

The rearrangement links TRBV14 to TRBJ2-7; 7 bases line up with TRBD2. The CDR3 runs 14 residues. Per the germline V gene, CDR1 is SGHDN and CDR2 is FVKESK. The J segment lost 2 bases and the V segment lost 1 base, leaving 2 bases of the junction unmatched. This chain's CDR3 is CASSQGGGTYEQYF. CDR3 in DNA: TGTGCCAGCAGCCAAGGGGGGGGGACCTACGAGCAGTACTTC.

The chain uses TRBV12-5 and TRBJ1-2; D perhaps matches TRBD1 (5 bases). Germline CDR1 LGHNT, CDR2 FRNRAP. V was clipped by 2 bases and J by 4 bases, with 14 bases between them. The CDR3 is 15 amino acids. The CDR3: CASGLSTRQGYGYTF. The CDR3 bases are TGTGCTAGTGGTTTGTCAACCCGTCAGGGCTATGGCTACACCTTC.

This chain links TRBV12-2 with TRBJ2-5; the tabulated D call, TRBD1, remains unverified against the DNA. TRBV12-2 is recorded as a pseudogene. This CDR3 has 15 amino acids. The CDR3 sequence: CASRFLNRNQETQYF. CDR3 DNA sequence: TGTGCAAGTCGCTTTCTCAACAGGAATCAAGAGACCCAGTACTTC.

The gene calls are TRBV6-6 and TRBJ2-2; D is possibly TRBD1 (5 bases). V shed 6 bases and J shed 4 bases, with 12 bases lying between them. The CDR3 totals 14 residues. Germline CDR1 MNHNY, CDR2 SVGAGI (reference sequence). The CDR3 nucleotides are TGTGCCAGCAGCAGGGCTTGGGGCACCGGGGAGCTGTTTTTT. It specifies CASSRAWGTGELFF.

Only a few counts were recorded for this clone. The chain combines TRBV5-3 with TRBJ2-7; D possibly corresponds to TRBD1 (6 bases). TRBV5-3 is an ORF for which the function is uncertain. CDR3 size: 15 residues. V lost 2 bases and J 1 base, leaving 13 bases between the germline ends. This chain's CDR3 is CARSFTPGHSYEQYF. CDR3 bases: TGTGCCAGAAGCTTCACCCCGGGACATTCCTACGAGCAGTACTTC.

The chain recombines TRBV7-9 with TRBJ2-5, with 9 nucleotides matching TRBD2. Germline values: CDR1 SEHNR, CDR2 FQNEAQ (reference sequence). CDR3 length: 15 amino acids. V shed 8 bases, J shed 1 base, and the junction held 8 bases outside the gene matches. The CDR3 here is CASCSGSNSQETQYF. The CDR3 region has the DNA TGTGCCAGCTGTAGCGGGAGCAACTCCCAAGAGACCCAGTACTTC.

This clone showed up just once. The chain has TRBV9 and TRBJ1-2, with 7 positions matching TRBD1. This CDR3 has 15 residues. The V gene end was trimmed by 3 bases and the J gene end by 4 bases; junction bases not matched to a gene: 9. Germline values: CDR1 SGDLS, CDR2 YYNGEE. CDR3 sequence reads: CASSARGDSPYGYTF. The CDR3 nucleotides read TGTGCCAGCAGCGCGAGGGGGGACAGCCCCTATGGCTACACCTTC.

CDR3 nucleotides: TGTGCTAGTGGTTTGGGCCAACCGGGACTAGCGGGAGGATCCTACAATGAGCAGTTCTTC. Amino acids: CASGLGQPGLAGGSYNEQFF. The chain joins TRBV12-5 to TRBJ2-1; 15 bases are shared with TRBD2. Germline CDR1 and CDR2: LGHNT and FRNRAP. This CDR3 is 20 amino acids long. The V and J ends lost 1 base and 1 base, in that order; junction bases with no gene match: 8.

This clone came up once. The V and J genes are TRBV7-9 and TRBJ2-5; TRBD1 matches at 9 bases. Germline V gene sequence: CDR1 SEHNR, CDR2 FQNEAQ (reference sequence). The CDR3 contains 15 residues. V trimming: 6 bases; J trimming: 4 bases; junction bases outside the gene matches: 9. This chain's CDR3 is CASRRSGTGSETQYF. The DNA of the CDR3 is TGTGCCAGCAGGCGATCCGGGACAGGGTCAGAGACCCAGTACTTC.

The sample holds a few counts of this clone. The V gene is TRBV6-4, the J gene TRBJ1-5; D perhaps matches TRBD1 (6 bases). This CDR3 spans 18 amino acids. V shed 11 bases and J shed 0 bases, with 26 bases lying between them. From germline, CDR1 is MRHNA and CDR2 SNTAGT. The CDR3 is CAASSGGRGKPSNQPQHF. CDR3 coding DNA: TGTGCCGCCAGCAGTGGGGGCCGCGGAAAACCTAGCAATCAGCCCCAGCATTTT.

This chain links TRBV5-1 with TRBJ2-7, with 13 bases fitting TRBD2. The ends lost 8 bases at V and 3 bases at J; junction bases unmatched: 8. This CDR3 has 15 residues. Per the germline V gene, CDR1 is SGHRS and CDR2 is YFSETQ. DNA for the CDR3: TGCGCCAGTCGCCCGGGACTAGCGGGAAACTACGAGCAGTACTTC. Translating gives CASRPGLAGNYEQYF.

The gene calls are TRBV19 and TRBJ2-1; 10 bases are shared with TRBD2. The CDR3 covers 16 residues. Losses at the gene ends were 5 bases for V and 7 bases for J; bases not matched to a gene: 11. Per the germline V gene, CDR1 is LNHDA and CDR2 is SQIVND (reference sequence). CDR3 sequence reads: CASSVGWASGRNEQFF. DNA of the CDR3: TGTGCCAGTAGTGTCGGCTGGGCTAGCGGGAGAAATGAGCAGTTCTTC.

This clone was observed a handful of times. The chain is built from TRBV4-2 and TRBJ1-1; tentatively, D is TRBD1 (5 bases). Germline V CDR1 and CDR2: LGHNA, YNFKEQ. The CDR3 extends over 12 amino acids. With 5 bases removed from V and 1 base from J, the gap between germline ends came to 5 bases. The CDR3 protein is CASSRGNTEAFF. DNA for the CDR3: TGTGCCAGCAGCAGGGGGAACACTGAAGCTTTCTTT.

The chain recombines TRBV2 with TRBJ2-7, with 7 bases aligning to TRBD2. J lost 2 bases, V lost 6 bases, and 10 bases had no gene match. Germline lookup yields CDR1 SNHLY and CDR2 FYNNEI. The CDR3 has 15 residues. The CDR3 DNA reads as TGTGCCAGCAGGGGGGAGCGGGGTCAGACCTACGAGCAGTACTTC. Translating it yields CASRGERGQTYEQYF.

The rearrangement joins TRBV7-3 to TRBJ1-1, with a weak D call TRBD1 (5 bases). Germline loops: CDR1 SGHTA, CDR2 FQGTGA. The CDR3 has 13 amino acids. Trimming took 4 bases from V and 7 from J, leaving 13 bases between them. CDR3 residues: CASSSTGVREAFF. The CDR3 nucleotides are TGTGCCAGCAGCTCCACGGGGGTCCGTGAAGCTTTCTTT. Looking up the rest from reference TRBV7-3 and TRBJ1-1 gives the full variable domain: GAGVSQTPSNKVTEKGKYVELRCDPISGHTALYWYRQSLGQGPEFLIYFQGTGAADDSGLPNDRFFAVRPEGSVSTLKIQRTERGDSAVYLCASSSTGVREAFFGQGTRLTVV.

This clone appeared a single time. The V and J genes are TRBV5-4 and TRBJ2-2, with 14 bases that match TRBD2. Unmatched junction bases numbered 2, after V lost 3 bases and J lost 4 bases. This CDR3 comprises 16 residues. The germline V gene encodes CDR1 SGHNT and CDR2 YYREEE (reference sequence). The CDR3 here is CASSYGLAGGTGELFF. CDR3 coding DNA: TGTGCCAGCAGCTATGGACTAGCGGGAGGCACCGGGGAGCTGTTTTTT.